This T cell receptor (beta chain) was sequenced for a study of cytomegalovirus exposure and HLA in healthy donors. This CDR3 is built from 15 residues. Germline-derived CDR1 and CDR2 are SQVTM and ANQGSEA. The V end was cut by 4 bases, the J end by 6 bases, with 19 bases between. Data came from immunoSEQ multiplex PCR; TCRdb stores just in-frame clones and leaves some out. Of roughly 200,000 clones detected, roughly 81% appear once; the ten largest clones hold 1.2%. The origin of this receptor is a young woman in good health and CMV-seronegative. The chain is built from TRBV29-1 and TRBJ2-1; D perhaps matches TRBD2 (6 bases). The sequencing input was PBMCs. CDR3 in amino acids: CSVVQTGRSGNEQFF. CDR3 nucleotide sequence: TGCAGCGTTGTTCAGACGGGGAGGTCGGGCAATGAGCAGTTCTTC.